This T cell receptor beta chain was identified during a study of T cells after yellow fever vaccination. Study-wide results and caveats: It was the secondary response that reached its peak faster, day 5 versus 15, but it was weaker. Most primary-vaccination clones recurred post-booster (roughly 96% CD4, over 70% CD8). Overlap between CD4 and CD8 compartments was detected for a small share of clonotypes.

UMIs and a universal primer site were added when TCR cDNA was made by 5'RACE template switching. TCRdb re-derived calls from the 5' RACE reads in MiXCR, one entry per CDR3 protein. The sample holds a few hundred thousand distinct CDR3 sequences, around a sixth seen once. The germline V and J ends were trimmed by 0 bases and 9 bases, with 15 bases remaining between them. Per germline, CDR1 LGHNA and CDR2 YNFKEQ. This CDR3 contains 14 residues. Notes on this clonotype: The antigen remains undetermined.

The sample here was PBMCs, taken 4 to 5 days after the first yellow fever vaccination. The rearrangement joins TRBV4-2 to TRBJ2-7; D possibly corresponds to TRBD1 (5 bases). This TCR came from a man aged 18 to 29 who received the YFV17D yellow fever vaccine. The CDR3 region is CASSQDGASGPQYV. The DNA of the CDR3 is TGTGCCAGCAGCCAAGATGGGGCCTCAGGGCCGCAGTACGTC.